One and the same sample provided the 9 T cell receptor beta chains below, sequenced in a study of T cells in Graves' hyperthyroidism and ophthalmopathy. Amplification of TCR beta CDR3 regions was performed using RNA transcripts as template. HTBI primers were the set used in a first-round RT-PCR of the TCR CDR3. One entry per CDR3 protein results from TCRdb running MiXCR on the multiplex PCR reads. The sample consists of about 510,000 distinct CDR3 sequences, 40% to 50% of them appearing once. Sample: peripheral blood or thyroid tissue (not recorded which). The receptors derive from an adult woman with Graves' disease, either hyperthyroidism or ophthalmopathy (not recorded which).

Of note for this clonotype: Since no conserved phenylalanine or tryptophan closes the CDR3, a read error is the likely cause. The V gene is TRBV7-2, the J gene TRBJ2-7; no clear D. The ends were cut back, 2 bases at V and 1 base at J, with 3 bases in the middle. CDR3 size: 12 residues. Germline CDR1 is SGHTA and CDR2 is FQGNSA. The CDR3 reads CASSLNSYEQYL. DNA of the CDR3: TGTGCCAGCAGCTTAAATTCCTACGAGCAGTACCTC.

V and J are TRBV7-8 and TRBJ1-2; a weak D match, TRBD1 (6 bases). Trimming took off 4 bases at V and 5 bases at J, with 11 bases between the two ends. The length of the CDR3 is 13 residues. Germline CDR1 SGHVS, CDR2 FQNEAQ. CDR3 nucleotide sequence: TGTGCCAGCAGCTACCGGGACATATATGGCTACACCTTC. Protein sequence: CASSYRDIYGYTF.

This clonotype has a handful of counts. The chain carries TRBV15 and TRBJ1-5; D call uncertain. The CDR3 runs to 11 residues. Trimming cost V 4 bases and J 11 bases, with 9 bases left between them. Per the germline V gene, CDR1 is LNHNV and CDR2 is YYDKDF (reference sequence). Here the CDR3 DNA reads TGTGCCACCAGCAACCCCCGCTCCCAGCATTTT. Its protein product is CATSNPRSQHF.

J is TRBJ1-5 and V is TRBV19; D is uncertain. The germline V gene encodes CDR1 LNHDA and CDR2 SQIVND (reference sequence). V was clipped by 3 bases and J by 5 bases, with 8 bases between them. The CDR3 sequence is 13 residues long. The CDR3 DNA reads as TGTGCCAGTAGTATCGACCGGTATCAGCCCCAGCATTTT. Translation gives CASSIDRYQPQHF.

The V and J genes are TRBV29-1 and TRBJ2-7; the match to TRBD2 covers 7 bases. The V gene end was trimmed by 7 bases and the J gene end by 5 bases; junction bases not matched to a gene: 5. The germline CDR1 and CDR2 sequences are SQVTM and ANQGSEA. The CDR3 extends over 11 amino acids. The CDR3 loop reads CSARLADEQYF. Written as DNA, the CDR3 is TGCAGCGCCCGACTAGCCGACGAGCAGTACTTC.

This clonotype was detected many times. This chain uses TRBV7-9 with TRBJ1-1; D is ambiguous. This CDR3 is 14 amino acids long. The germline V gene has CDR1 SEHNR and CDR2 FQNEAQ (reference sequence). V shed 1 base and J shed 7 bases, with 13 bases lying between them. The CDR3 coding sequence is TGTGCCAGCAGCTTAGAGGGAGGAGACCTTGAAGCTTTCTTT. It encodes CASSLEGGDLEAFF.

Turning to this clonotype: Relative to the germline gene, one junction end is altered; a read error may explain this. This chain joins TRBV5-1 and TRBJ2-7; TRBD2 matches 9 bases. The CDR3 length is 14 residues. Per germline, CDR1 SGHRS and CDR2 YFSETQ. The DNA for the CDR3 is TGTGCCAGCCGGGCGGTAGCGGGAGACTACGAGCAGTACTTC. It specifies CASRAVAGDYEQYF.

In this sample, this clonotype turned up once. J is TRBJ1-2 and V is TRBV9; D might be TRBD1 (5 bases). Trimming left V 0 bases short and J 0 bases short, with 9 bases between. The CDR3 covers 15 residues. Germline-derived CDR1 and CDR2 are SGDLS and YYNGEE. The CDR3 here is CASSVAGGANYGYTF. CDR3 nucleotide sequence: TGTGCCAGCAGCGTAGCGGGGGGGGCTAACTATGGCTACACCTTC.

The genes are TRBV29-1 and TRBJ1-3; D is perhaps TRBD1 (5 bases). The V end lost 3 bases, the J end lost 1 base, and 7 bases lay between the germline ends. This CDR3 is built from 13 residues. Germline CDR1 is SQVTM and CDR2 is ANQGSEA. CDR3 region: CSVDRGSGNTIYF. The CDR3 coding sequence is TGCAGCGTTGATAGGGGTTCTGGAAACACCATATATTTT.